Sequencing of this T cell receptor beta chain was carried out in a study of cytomegalovirus exposure and HLA in healthy donors. General study results and limits: When analyzed later, a missense DCLRE1C variant was found to be linked to TCR beta V- and J-gene trimming. Earlier findings revealed that most TCR beta V segments proved productive either about 87% or about 30% of the time.

By share, this clone ranks as medium-sized. Its target is not known. PCR amplification relied on 60 Vbeta primers (plus 13 Jbeta primers). Produced via immunoSEQ multiplex PCR; TCRdb's table is partial and in-frame only. The sample lists tens of thousands of clones, about 68% occurring once. Sequenced input: PBMCs. This clonotype was obtained from a woman aged 45-65 years in good health and CMV-seropositive.

CDR3 in amino acids: CASIARGMMPGETQYF. CDR3 nucleotide sequence: TGTGCCAGCATCGCACGGGGGATGATGCCCGGGGAGACCCAGTACTTC. The V and J genes are TRBV2 and TRBJ2-5; tentatively, D is TRBD2 (6 bases). The germline V and J ends were trimmed by 7 bases and 5 bases, with 23 bases remaining between them. CDR1 and CDR2 (germline): SNHLY, FYNNEI. The CDR3 is 16 residues long.